The present entry profiles one TCR beta chain with its context. Its cognate antigen is unknown. This sample was taken from a study of T cell responses to AZD1222 COVID-19 vaccine. Study-level information: The analysis combined second doses at about 4 or about 12 weeks.

Whole-study findings and limits: Only a handful of individuals given AZD1222 were seropositive at baseline. All repertoire sampling was performed exclusively after the peak T cell response.

The germline CDR1 and CDR2 sequences are WSHSY and SAAADI. This CDR3 region has 13 residues. The germline V and J ends were trimmed by 4 bases and 7 bases, with 11 bases remaining between them. This table comes from immunoSEQ multiplex PCR, and its TCRdb copy is limited to in-frame clones, with some not included. The sample contains about 140,000 clones, about 91% of which appear only once. The receptor was isolated from an adult in good health. The specimen was peripheral blood, collected on day 0 of AZD1222 vaccination. The chain joins TRBV10-2 to TRBJ1-5, with D tentatively TRBD1 (6 bases). CDR3 protein: CASSVGGAQPQHF. The CDR3 nucleotides are TGCGCCAGCAGTGTTGGGGGGGCCCAGCCCCAGCATTTT.